This T cell receptor beta chain was captured by sequencing in a study of T cell responses to AZD1222 COVID-19 vaccine. Study outcomes and limitations: Of the AZD1222 recipients, only 5 or 6 were seropositive at baseline. Nearly half of the spike-specific TCRs reportedly recognize variant regions that carry no mutations.

Researchers grouped second doses given at about 4 or about 12 weeks into one pool. The CDR3 length is 16 residues. Trimming pared 3 bases from V and 5 bases from J, leaving 19 bases between. Germline V gene lookup returns CDR1 SNHLY and CDR2 FYNNEI. Clones were sequenced by immunoSEQ multiplex PCR, and TCRdb holds only the in-frame ones, with some missing. The sample includes 150,000 to 200,000 clones, 80% to 95% of them seen just once. A word on this clone: Its antigen is unidentified.

Sequenced material: peripheral blood, taken 28 days after the second AZD1222 dose. The rearrangement uses TRBV2 and TRBJ1-2, with TRBD1 as a possible D gene (6 bases). This sequence was found in an adult who received the AZD1222 COVID-19 vaccine. DNA of the CDR3: TGTGCCAGCAGTGACCAGGGGTCGTCAACTCCTTATGGCTACACCTTC. It encodes CASSDQGSSTPYGYTF. Full variable domain (rest looked up from reference TRBV2 and TRBJ1-2): EPEVTQTPSHQVTQMGQEVILRCVPISNHLYFYWYRQILGQKVEFLVSFYNNEISEKSEIFDDQFSVERPDGSNFTLKIRSTKLEDSAMYFCASSDQGSSTPYGYTFGSGTRLTVV.